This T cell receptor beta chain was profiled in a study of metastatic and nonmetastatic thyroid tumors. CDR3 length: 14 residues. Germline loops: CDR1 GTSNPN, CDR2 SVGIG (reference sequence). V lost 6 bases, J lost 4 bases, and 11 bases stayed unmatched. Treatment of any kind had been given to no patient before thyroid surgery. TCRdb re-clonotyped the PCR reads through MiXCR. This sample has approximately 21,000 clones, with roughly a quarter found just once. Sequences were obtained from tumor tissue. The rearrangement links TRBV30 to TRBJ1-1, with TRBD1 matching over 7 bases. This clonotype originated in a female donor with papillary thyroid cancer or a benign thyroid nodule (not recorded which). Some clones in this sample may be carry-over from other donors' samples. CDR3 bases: TGTGCCTGTATTATTGACAGGGTGGCCACTGAAGCTTTCTTT. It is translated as CACIIDRVATEAFF.